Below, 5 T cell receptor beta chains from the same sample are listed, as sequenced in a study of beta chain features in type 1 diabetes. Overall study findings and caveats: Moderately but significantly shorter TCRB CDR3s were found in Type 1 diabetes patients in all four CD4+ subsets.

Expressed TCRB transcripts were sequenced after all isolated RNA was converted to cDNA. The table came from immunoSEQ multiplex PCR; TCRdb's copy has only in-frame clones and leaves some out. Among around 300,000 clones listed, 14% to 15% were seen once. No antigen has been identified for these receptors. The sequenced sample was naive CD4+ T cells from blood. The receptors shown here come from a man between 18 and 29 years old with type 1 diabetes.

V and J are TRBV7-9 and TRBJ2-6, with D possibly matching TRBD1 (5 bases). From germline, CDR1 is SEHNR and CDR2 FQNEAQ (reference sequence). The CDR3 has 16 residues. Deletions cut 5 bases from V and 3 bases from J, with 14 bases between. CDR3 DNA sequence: TGTGCCAGCAGCCCCCTCCTAGGGGTTGGGGCCAACGTCCTGACTTTC. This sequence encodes CASSPLLGVGANVLTF.

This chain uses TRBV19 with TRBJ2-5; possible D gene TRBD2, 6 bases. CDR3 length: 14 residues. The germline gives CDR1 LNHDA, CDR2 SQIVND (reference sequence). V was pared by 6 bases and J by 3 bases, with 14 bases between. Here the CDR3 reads CASSSDREKETQYF. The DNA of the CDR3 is TGTGCCAGTAGCTCCGACCGGGAGAAAGAGACCCAGTACTTC.

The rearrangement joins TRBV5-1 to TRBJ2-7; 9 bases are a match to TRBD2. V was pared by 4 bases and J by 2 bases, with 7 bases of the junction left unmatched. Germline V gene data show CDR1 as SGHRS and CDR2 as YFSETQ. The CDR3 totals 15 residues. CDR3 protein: CASSPSAGGTYEQYF. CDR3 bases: TGCGCCAGCAGCCCCTCAGCGGGAGGAACCTACGAGCAGTACTTC. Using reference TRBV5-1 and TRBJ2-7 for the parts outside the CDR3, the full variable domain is KAGVTQTPRYLIKTRGQQVTLSCSPISGHRSVSWYQQTPGQGLQFLFEYFSETQRNKGNFPGRFSGRQFSNSRSEMNVSTLELGDSALYLCASSPSAGGTYEQYFGPGTRLTVT.

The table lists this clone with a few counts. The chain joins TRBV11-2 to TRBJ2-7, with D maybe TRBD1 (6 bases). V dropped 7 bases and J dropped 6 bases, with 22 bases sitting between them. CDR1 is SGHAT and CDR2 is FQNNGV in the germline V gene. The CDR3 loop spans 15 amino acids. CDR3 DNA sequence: TGTGCCAGCAAACCATTACAGGGCCCAGCCGTCGAGCAGTACTTC. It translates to CASKPLQGPAVEQYF.

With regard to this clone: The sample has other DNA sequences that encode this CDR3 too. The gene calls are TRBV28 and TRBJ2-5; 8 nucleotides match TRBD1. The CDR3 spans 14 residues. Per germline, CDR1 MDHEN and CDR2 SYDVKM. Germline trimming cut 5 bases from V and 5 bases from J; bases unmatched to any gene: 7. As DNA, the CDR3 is TGTGCCAGCAGTCCCGGACAGGGAGCCGAGACCCAGTACTTC. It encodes CASSPGQGAETQYF.